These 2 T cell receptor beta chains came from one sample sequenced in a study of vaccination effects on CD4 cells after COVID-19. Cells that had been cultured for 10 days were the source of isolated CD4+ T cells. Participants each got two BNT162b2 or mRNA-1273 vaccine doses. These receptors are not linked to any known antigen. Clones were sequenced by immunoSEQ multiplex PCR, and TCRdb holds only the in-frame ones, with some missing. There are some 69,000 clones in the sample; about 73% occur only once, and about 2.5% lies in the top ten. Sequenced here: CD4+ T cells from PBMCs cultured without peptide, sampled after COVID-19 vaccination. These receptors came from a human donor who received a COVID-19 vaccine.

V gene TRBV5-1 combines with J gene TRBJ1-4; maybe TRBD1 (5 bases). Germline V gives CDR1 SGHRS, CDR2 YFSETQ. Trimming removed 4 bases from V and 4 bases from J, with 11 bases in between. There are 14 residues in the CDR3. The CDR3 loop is CASSVDSSNEKLFF. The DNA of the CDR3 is TGCGCCAGCAGCGTTGACAGTAGTAATGAAAAACTGTTTTTT.

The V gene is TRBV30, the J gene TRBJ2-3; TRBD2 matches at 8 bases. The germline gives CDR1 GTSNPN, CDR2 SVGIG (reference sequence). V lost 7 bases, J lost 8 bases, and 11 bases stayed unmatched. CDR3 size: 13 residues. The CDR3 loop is CASGRGYSGTQYF. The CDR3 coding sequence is TGTGCCTCCGGGAGGGGATATTCGGGTACGCAGTATTTT.